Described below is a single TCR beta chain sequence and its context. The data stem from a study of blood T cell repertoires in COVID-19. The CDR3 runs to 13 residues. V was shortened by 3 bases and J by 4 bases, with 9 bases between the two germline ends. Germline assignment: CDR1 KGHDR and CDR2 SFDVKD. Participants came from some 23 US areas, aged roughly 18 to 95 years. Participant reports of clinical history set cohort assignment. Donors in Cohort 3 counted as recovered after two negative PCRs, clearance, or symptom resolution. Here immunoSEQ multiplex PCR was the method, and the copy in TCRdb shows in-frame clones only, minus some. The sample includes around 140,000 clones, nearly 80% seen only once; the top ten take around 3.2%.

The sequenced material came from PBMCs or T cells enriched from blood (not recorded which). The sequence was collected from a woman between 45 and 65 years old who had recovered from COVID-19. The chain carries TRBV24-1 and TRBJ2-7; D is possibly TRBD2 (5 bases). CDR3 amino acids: CATSDPRGYEQYF. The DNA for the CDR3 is TGTGCCACCAGTGATCCCCGGGGATACGAGCAGTACTTC.